The clone carrying this T cell receptor (beta chain) is medium-sized (0.01 to 0.1%). This record belongs to a study of immune reconstitution after stem cell transplant in scleroderma. Trimming removed 4 bases from V and 6 bases from J; junction bases left unmatched: 7. The CDR3 has 14 amino acids. Germline CDR1 is SGHRS and CDR2 is YFSETQ. From the RT-PCR reads, TCRdb called clonotypes with MiXCR, one entry per CDR3 protein. Of approximately 2,600 distinct CDR3 sequences listed, 11% are singletons. The J gene is TRBJ2-1, the V gene TRBV5-1; TRBD1 agrees at 7 bases. The sample was acquired before or after autologous hematopoietic stem cell transplantation (not recorded which). The TCR was taken from a female donor with systemic sclerosis. The CDR3 DNA is TGCGCCAGCAGCCTAGACAGGGCCTCCAATGAGCAGTTCTTC. Its protein is CASSLDRASNEQFF. The whole variable domain, remainder taken from reference TRBV5-1 and TRBJ2-1, is KAGVTQTPRYLIKTRGQQVTLSCSPISGHRSVSWYQQTPGQGLQFLFEYFSETQRNKGNFPGRFSGRQFSNSRSEMNVSTLELGDSALYLCASSLDRASNEQFFGPGTRLTVL.